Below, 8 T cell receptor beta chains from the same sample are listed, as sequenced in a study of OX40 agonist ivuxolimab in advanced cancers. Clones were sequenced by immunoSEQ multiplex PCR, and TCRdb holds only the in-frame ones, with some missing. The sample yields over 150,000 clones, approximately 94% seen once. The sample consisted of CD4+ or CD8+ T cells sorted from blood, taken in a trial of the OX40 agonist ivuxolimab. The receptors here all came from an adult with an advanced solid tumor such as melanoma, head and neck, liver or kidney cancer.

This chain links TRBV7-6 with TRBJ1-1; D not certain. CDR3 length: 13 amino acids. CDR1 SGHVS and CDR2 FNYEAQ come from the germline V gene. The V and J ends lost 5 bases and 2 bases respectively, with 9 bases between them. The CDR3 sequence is CASSVDFNTEAFF. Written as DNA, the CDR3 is TGTGCCAGCAGCGTGGACTTTAACACTGAAGCTTTCTTT.

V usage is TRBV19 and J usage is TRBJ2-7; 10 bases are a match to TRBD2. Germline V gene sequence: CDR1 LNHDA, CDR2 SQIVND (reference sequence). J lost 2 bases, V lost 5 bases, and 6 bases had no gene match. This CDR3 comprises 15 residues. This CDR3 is CASSSSGTSAYEQYF. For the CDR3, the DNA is TGTGCCAGTAGTTCTTCCGGGACTAGCGCCTACGAGCAGTACTTC. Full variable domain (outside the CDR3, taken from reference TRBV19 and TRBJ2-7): DGGITQSPKYLFRKEGQNVTLSCEQNLNHDAMYWYRQDPGQGLRLIYYSQIVNDFQKGDIAEGYSVSREKKESFPLTVTSAQKNPTAFYLCASSSSGTSAYEQYFGPGTRLTVT.

The CDR3 here is CASSLRGRDNSPLHF. CDR3 sequence (DNA): TGTGCCAGCAGCTTAAGGGGCAGGGATAATTCACCCCTCCACTTT. The genes are TRBV7-3 and TRBJ1-6; weak D call: TRBD1 (5 bases). Germline loops: CDR1 SGHTA, CDR2 FQGTGA. With 1 base removed from V and 5 bases from J, the gap between germline ends came to 9 bases. The CDR3 covers 15 residues.

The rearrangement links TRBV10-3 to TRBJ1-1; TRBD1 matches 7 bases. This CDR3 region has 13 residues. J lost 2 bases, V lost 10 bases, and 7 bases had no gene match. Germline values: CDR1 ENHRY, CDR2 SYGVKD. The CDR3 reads CATRDSPNTEAFF. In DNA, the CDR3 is TGTGCCACACGGGACAGCCCTAACACTGAAGCTTTCTTT.

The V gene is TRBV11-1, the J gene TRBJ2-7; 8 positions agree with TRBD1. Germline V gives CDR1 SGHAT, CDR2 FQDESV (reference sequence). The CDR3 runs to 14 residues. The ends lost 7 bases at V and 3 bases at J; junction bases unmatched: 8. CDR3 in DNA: TGTGCCAGCACCGACCGGGACAGGTACTACGAGCAGTACTTC. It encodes CASTDRDRYYEQYF.

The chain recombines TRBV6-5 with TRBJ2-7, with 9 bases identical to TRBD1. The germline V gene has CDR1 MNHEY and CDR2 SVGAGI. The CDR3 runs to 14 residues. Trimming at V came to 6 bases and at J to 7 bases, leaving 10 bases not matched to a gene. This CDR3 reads CASRVGQGLREQYF. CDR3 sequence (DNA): TGTGCCAGCAGGGTCGGACAGGGGTTGAGGGAGCAGTACTTC.

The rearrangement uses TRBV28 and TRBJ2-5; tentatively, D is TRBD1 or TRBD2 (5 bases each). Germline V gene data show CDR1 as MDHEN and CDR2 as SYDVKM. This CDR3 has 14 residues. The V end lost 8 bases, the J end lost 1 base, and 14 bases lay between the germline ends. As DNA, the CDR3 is TGTGCCAGCTTATTCTCAGGGACCCAAGAGACCCAGTACTTC. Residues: CASLFSGTQETQYF.

The CDR3 sequence is CASSLIDGTGGGNTEAFF. DNA of the CDR3: TGTGCCAGCAGTTTAATAGACGGGACAGGGGGTGGGAACACTGAAGCTTTCTTT. V is TRBV28 and J is TRBJ1-1, with 11 bases identical to TRBD1. The CDR3 spans 18 residues. Germline CDR1 and CDR2: MDHEN and SYDVKM. The V gene end was trimmed by 2 bases and the J gene end by 1 base; junction bases not matched to a gene: 9.